This T cell receptor (beta chain) was obtained from a study of beta chain features in type 1 diabetes. This CDR3 contains 14 residues. Trimming shortened V by 0 bases and J by 5 bases, and 11 bases separated the two germline ends. From germline, CDR1 is SGDLS and CDR2 YYNGEE. The sequenced template was cDNA made from the entire isolated RNA. Roughly 3.6 million reads were obtained on average from naive, central memory and regulatory T cell samples. Produced via immunoSEQ multiplex PCR; TCRdb's table is partial and in-frame only. The repertoire holds 300,000 to 450,000 clones, with roughly a fifth as singletons. Comments on this clone: The sample holds other DNA sequences that translate to the same CDR3.

Sequencing was carried out using naive CD4+ T cells from blood. The chain employs TRBV9 and TRBJ2-5; maybe TRBD1 (5 bases). The clonotype comes from a woman aged 18-29 years in good health. CDR3 DNA: TGTGCCAGCAGCGTAGGGGGCAGAAGGGAGACCCAGTACTTC. Encoded protein: CASSVGGRRETQYF.